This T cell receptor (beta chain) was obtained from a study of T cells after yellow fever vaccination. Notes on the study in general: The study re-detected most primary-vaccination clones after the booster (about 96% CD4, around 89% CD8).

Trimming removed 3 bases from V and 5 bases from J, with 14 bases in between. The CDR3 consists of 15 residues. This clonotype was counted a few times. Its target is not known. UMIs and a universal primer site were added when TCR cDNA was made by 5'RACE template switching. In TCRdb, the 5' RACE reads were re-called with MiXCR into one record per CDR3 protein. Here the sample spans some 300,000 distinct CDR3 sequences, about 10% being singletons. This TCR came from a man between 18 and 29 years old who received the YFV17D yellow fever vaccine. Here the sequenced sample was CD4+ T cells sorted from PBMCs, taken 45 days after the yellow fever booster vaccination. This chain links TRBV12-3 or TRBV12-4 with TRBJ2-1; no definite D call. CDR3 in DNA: TGTGCCAGCAGTTTTTATCGCACCCGGGACAATGAGCAGTTCTTC. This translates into CASSFYRTRDNEQFF.